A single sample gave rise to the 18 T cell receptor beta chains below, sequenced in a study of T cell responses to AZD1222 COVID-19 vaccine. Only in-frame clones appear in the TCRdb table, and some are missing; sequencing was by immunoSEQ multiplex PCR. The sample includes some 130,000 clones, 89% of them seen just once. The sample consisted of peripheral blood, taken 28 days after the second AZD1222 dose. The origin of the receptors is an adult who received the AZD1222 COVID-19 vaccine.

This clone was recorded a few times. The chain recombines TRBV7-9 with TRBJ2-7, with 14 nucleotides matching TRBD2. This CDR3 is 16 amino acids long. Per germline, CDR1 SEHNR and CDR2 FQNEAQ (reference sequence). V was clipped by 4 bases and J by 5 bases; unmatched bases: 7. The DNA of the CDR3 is TGTGCCAGCAGCTCAGGGACTAGCGGGAGTATCGACGAGCAGTACTTC. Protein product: CASSSGTSGSIDEQYF.

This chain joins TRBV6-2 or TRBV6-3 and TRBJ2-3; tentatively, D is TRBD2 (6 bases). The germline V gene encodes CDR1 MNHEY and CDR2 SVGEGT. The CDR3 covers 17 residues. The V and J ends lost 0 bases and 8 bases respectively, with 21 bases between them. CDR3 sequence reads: CASSYSKDYLAAGTQYF. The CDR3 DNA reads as TGTGCCAGCAGTTACTCGAAGGACTATCTCGCGGCGGGTACGCAGTATTTT.

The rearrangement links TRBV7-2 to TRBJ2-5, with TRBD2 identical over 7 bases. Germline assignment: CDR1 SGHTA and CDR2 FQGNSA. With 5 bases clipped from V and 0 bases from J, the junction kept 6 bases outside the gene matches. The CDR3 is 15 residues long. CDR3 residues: CASSPGGLYQETQYF. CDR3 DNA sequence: TGTGCCAGCAGCCCGGGGGGATTGTACCAAGAGACCCAGTACTTC.

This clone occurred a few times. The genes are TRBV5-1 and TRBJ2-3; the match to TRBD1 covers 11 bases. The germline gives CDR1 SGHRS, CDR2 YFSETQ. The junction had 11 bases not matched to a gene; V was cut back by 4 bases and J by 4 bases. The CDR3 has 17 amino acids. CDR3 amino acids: CASSRDRGTLEADTQYF. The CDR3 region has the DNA TGCGCCAGCAGCAGGGACAGGGGGACCTTGGAGGCAGATACGCAGTATTTT.

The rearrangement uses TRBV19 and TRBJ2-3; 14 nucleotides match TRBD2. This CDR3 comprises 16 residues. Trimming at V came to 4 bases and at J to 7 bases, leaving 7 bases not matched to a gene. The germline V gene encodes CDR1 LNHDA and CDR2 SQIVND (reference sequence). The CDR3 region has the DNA TGTGCCAGTAGTAGCGGGACTAGCGGGAGCCCATATACGCAGTATTTT. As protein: CASSSGTSGSPYTQYF.

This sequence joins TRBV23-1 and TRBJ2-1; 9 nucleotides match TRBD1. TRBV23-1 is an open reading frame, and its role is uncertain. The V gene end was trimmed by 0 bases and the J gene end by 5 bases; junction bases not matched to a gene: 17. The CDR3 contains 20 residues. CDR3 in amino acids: CASSQSRQGDACEVHNEQFF. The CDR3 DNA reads TGCGCCAGCAGTCAATCGAGACAGGGGGACGCTTGTGAAGTGCACAATGAGCAGTTCTTC.

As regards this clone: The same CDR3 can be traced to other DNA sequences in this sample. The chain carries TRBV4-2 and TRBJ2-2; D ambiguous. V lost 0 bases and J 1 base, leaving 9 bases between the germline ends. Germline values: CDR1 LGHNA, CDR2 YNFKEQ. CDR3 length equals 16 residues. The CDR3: CASSQDPQENTGELFF. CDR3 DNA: TGTGCCAGCAGCCAAGATCCCCAGGAGAACACCGGGGAGCTGTTTTTT.

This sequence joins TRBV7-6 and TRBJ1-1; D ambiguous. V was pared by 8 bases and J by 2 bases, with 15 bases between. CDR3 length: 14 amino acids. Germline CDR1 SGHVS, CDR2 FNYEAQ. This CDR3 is CASSRSRDNTEAFF. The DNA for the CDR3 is TGTGCCAGCTCCAGAAGTAGAGATAACACTGAAGCTTTCTTT.

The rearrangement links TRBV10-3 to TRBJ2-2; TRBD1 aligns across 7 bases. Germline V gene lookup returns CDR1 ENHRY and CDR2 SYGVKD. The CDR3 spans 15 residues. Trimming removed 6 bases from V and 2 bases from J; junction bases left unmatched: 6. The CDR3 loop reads CAIRRTGLNTGELFF. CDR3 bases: TGTGCCATCAGGAGGACAGGCCTAAACACCGGGGAGCTGTTTTTT.

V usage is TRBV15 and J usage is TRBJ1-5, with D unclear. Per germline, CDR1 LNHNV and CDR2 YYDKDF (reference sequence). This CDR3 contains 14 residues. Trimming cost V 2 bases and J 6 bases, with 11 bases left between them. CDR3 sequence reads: CATSRPNWGQPQHF. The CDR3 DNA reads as TGTGCCACCAGCAGACCTAATTGGGGTCAGCCCCAGCATTTT.

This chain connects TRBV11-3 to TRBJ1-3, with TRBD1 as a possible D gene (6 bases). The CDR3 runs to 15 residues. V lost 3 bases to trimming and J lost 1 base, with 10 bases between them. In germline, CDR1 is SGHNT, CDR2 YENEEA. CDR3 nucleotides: TGTGCCAGCAGCTTGAGCGGACAGTCTGGAAACACCATATATTTT. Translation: CASSLSGQSGNTIYF.

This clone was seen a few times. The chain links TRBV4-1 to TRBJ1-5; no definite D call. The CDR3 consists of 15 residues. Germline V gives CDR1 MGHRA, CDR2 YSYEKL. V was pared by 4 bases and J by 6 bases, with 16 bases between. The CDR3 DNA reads TGCGCCAGCAGCCCTGGGAGTCCCGGAGGTCAGCCCCAGCATTTT. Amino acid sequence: CASSPGSPGGQPQHF.

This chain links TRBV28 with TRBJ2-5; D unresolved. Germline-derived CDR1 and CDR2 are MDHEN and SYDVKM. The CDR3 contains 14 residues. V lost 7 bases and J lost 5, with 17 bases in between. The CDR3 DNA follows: TGTGCCAGCACTGAAGGCGCGATGGTCGAGACCCAGTACTTC. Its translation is CASTEGAMVETQYF.

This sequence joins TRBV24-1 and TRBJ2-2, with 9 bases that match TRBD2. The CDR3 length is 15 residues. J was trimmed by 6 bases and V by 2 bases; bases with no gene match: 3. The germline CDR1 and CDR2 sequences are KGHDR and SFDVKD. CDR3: CATSDSSGGPGELFF. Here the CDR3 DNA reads TGTGCCACCAGTGATTCAAGCGGGGGGCCCGGGGAGCTGTTTTTT.

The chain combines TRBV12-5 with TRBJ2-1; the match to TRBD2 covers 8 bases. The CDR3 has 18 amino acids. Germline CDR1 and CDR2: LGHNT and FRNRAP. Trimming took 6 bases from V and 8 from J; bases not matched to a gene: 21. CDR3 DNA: TGTGCTAGTGGCCCTCGTAAGGGAAGTAGCGGGATACTTGATGAGCAGTTCTTC. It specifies CASGPRKGSSGILDEQFF.

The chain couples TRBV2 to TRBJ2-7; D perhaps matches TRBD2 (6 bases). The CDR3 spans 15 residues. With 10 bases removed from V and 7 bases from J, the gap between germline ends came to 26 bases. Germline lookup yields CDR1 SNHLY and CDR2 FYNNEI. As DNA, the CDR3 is TGTGCCACCTCGCGCGGGGCCCCGGAGACTGATGAGCAGTACTTC. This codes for CATSRGAPETDEQYF.

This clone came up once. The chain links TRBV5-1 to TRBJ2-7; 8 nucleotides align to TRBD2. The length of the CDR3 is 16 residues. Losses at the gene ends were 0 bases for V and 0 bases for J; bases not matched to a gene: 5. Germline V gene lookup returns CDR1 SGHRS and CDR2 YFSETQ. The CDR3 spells CASSLAGGGTSYEQYF. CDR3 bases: TGCGCCAGCAGCTTGGCGGGCGGGGGGACCTCCTACGAGCAGTACTTC. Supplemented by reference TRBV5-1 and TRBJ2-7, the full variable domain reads KAGVTQTPRYLIKTRGQQVTLSCSPISGHRSVSWYQQTPGQGLQFLFEYFSETQRNKGNFPGRFSGRQFSNSRSEMNVSTLELGDSALYLCASSLAGGGTSYEQYFGPGTRLTVT.

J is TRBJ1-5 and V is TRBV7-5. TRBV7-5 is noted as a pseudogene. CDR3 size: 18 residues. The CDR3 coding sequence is TGTGCCAGAAACTCAGTGCAGGGAGCCTACCAGATAAATCAGCCCCAGCATTTT. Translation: CARNSVQGAYQINQPQHF.